This TCR beta chain stems from a study of regulatory T cells in long-lasting Graves disease. TCR beta libraries were built with iRepertoire HTBI primers and Arm-PCR of CDR3 regions. One entry per CDR3 protein, called by TCRdb with MiXCR from the multiplex PCR reads. This table holds about 300,000 distinct CDR3 sequences, 20% to 25% found once. Trimming shortened V by 1 base and J by 4 bases, and 14 bases separated the two germline ends. The CDR3 totals 15 residues. Germline V CDR1 and CDR2: SQVTM, ANQGSEA. This clonotype occurred a few times. As for time point: persistent/refractory GD, antithyroid drugs over 5 years with positive TRAb. Construction of the TCR library relied on RNA isolated from PBMCs.

This receptor was taken from a female donor with Graves disease. The sequencing here drew on peripheral blood mononuclear cells (PBMCs), taken when the disease was refractory, from a patient treated with antithyroid drugs. The chain recombines TRBV29-1 with TRBJ2-4; D remains unclear. CDR3 region: CSVEGTDRLKNIQYF. The CDR3 bases are TGCAGCGTTGAAGGCACAGATCGTCTAAAAAACATTCAGTACTTC.